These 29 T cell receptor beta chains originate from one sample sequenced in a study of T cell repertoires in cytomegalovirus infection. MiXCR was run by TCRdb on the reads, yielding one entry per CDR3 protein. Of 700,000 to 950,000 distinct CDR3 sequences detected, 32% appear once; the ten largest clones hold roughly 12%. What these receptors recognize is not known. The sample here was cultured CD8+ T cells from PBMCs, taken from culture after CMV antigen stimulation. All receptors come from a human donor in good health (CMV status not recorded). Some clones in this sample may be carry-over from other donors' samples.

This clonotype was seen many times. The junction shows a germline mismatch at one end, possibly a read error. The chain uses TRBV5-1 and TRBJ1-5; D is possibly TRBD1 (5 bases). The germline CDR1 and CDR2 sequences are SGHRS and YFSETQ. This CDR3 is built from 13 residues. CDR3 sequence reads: CASSLRGDQPQHF. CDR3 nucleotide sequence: TGTGCCAGCAGCTTGCGAGGGGATCAGCCCCAGCATTTT.

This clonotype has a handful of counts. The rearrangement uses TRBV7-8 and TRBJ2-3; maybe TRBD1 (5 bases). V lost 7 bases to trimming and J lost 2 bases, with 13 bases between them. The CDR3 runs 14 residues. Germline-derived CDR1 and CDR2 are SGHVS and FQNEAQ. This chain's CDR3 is CASTWTTNTDTQYF. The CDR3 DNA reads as TGTGCCAGCACCTGGACAACAAACACAGATACGCAGTATTTT.

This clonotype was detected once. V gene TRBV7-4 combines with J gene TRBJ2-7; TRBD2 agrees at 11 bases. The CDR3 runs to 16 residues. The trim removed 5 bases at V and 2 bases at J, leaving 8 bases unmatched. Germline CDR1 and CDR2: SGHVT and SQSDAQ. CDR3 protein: CASSTSTSGVTYEQYF. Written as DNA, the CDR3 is TGTGCCAGCAGCACTTCGACTAGCGGGGTAACCTACGAGCAGTACTTC.

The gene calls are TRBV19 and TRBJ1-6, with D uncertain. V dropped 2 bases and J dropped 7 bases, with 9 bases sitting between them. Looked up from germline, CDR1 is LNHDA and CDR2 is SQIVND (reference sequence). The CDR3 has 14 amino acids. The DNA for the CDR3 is TGTGCCAGTAGTATATGGGATTCGAATTCACCCCTCCACTTT. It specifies CASSIWDSNSPLHF.

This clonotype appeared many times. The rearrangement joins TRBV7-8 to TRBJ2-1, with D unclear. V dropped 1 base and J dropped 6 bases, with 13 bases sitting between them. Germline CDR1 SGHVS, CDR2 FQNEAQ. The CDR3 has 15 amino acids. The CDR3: CASSLGTGSTNEQFF. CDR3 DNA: TGTGCCAGCAGCTTAGGGACCGGATCAACCAATGAGCAGTTCTTC.

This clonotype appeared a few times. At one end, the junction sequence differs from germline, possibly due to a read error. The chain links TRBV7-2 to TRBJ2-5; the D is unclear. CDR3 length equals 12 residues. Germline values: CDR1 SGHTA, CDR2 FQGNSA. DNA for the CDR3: TGTGCCAGCAGCGTGAGGCCCCTCCTCGAGGACTTC. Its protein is CASSVRPLLEDF.

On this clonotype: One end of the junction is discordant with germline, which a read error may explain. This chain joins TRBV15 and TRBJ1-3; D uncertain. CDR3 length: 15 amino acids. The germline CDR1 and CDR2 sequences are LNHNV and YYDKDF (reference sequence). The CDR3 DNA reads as TGTGCCACCAGCGCCCCCCAAGCTCCCGGAAACTCCATATATTTT. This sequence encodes CATSAPQAPGNSIYF. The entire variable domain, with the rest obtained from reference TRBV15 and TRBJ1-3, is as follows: DAMVIQNPRYQVTQFGKPVTLSCSQTLNHNVMYWYQQKSSQAPKLLFHYYDKDFNNEADTPDNFQSRRPNTSFCFLDIRSPGLGDTAMYLCATSAPQAPGNSIYFGEGSWLTVV.

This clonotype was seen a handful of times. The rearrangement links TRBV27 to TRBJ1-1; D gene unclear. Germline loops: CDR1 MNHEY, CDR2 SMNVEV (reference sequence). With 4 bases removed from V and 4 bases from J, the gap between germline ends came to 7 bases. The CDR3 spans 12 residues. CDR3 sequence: CASSSPLTEAFF. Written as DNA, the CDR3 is TGTGCCAGCAGTTCCCCCCTCACTGAAGCTTTCTTT.

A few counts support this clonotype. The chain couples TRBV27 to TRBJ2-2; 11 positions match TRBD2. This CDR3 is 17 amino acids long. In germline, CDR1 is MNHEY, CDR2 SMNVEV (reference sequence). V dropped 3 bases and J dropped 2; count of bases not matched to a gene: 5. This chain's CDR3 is CASSFLAGGINTGELFF. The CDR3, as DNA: TGTGCCAGCAGTTTTCTAGCGGGGGGCATCAACACCGGGGAGCTGTTTTTT.

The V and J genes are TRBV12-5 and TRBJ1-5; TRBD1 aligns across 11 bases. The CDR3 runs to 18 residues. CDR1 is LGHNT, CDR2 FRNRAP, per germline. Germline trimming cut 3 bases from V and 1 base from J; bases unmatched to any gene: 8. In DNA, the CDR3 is TGTGCTAGTGGTTTTGGGACAGGGGGGAATTTGAGCAATCAGCCCCAGCATTTT. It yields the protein CASGFGTGGNLSNQPQHF. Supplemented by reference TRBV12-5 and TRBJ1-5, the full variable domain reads DARVTQTPRHKVTEMGQEVTMRCQPILGHNTVFWYRQTMMQGLELLAYFRNRAPLDDSGMPKDRFSAEMPDATLATLKIQPSEPRDSAVYFCASGFGTGGNLSNQPQHFGDGTRLSIL.

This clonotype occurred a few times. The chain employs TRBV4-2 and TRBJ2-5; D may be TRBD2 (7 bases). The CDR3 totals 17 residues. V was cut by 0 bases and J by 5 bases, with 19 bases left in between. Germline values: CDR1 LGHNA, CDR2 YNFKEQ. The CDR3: CASSQELAGAGEETQYF. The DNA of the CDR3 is TGTGCCAGCAGCCAAGAGTTGGCAGGGGCGGGAGAGGAGACCCAGTACTTC.

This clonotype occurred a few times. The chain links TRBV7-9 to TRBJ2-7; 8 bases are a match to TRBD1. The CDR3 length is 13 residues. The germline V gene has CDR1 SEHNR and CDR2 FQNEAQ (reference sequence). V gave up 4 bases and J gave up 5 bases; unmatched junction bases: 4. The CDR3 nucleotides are TGTGCCAGCAGCTCGGACAGGGTGCACGAGCAGTACGTC. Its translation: CASSSDRVHEQYV.

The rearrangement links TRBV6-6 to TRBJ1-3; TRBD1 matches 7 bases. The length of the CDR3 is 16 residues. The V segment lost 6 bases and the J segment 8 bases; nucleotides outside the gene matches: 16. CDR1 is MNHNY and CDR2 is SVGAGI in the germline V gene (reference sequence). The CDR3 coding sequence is TGTGCCAGCAGCCTCGGTCTGGACAGGCTGGGAGACACCATATATTTT. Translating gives CASSLGLDRLGDTIYF.

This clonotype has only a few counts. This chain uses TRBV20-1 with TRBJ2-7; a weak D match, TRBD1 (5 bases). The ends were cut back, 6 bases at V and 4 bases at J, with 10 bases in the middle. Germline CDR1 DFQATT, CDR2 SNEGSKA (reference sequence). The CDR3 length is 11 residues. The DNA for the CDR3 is TGCAGTGCCGGACATCCTTACGAGCAGTACTTC. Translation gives CSAGHPYEQYF.

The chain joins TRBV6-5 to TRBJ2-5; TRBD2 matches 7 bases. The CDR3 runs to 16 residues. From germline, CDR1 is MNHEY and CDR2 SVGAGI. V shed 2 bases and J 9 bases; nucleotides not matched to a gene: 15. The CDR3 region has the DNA TGTGCCAGCAGTTACGGGTTAGCGGGTAATACCGGCGCCCAGTACTTC. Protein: CASSYGLAGNTGAQYF.

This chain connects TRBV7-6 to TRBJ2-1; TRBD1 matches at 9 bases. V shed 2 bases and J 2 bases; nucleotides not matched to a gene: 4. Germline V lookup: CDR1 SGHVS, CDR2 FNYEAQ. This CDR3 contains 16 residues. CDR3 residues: CASSLSNRGPYNEQFF. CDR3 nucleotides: TGTGCCAGCAGCTTATCAAACAGGGGGCCCTACAATGAGCAGTTCTTC. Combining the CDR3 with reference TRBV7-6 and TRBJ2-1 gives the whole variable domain GAGVSQSPRYKVTKRGQDVALRCDPISGHVSLYWYRQALGQGPEFLTYFNYEAQQDKSGLPNDRFSAERPEGSISTLTIQRTEQRDSAMYRCASSLSNRGPYNEQFFGPGTRLTVL.

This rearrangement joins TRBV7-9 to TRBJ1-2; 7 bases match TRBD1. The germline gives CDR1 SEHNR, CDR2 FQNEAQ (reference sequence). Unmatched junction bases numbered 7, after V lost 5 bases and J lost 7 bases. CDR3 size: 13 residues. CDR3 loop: CASSPRGGIGYTF. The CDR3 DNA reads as TGTGCCAGCAGCCCCAGGGGGGGAATTGGCTACACCTTC.

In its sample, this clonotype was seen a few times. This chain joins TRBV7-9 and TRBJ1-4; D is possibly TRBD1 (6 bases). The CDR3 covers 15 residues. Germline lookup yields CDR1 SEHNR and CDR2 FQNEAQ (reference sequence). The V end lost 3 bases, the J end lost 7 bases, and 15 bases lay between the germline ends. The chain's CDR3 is CASSFTQGLGEKLFF. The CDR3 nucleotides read TGTGCCAGCAGCTTCACTCAGGGGTTGGGTGAAAAACTGTTTTTT.

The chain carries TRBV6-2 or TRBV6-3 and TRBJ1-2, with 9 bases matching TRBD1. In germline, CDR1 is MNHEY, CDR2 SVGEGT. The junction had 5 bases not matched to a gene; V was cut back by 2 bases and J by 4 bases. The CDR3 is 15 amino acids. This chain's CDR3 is CASSYGQGFRYGYTF. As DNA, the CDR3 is TGTGCCAGCAGTTACGGACAGGGGTTTCGCTATGGCTACACCTTC.

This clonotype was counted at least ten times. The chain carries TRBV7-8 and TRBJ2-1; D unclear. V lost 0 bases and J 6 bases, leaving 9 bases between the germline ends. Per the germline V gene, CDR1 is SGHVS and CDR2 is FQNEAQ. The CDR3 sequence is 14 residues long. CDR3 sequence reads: CASSLAPGGNEQFF. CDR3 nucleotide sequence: TGTGCCAGCAGCTTAGCCCCTGGCGGCAATGAGCAGTTCTTC. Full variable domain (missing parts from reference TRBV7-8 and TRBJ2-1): GAGVSQSPRYKVAKRGQDVALRCDPISGHVSLFWYQQALGQGPEFLTYFQNEAQLDKSGLPSDRFFAERPEGSVSTLKIQRTQQEDSAVYLCASSLAPGGNEQFFGPGTRLTVL.

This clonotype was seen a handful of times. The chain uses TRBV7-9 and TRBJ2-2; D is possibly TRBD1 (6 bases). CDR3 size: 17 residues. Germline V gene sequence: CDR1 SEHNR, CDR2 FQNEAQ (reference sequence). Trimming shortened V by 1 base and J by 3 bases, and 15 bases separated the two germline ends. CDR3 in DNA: TGTGCCAGCAGCTTAGTAGCCGGGACAATGGACACCGGGGAGCTGTTTTTT. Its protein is CASSLVAGTMDTGELFF.

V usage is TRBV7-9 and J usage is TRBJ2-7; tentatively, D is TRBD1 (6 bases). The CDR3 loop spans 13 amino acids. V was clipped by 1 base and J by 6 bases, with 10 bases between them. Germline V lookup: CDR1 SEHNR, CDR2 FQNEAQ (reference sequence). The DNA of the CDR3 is TGTGCCAGCAGCTTAGACCTAGGGGGCGAGCAGTACTTC. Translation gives CASSLDLGGEQYF.

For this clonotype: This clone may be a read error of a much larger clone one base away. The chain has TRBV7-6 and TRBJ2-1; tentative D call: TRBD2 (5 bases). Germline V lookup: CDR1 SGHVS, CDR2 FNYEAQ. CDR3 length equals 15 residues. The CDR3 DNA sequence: TGTGTCAGCAGCTTAGTGTTCACTAGAGACAATGAGCAGTTCTTC. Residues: CVSSLVFTRDNEQFF.

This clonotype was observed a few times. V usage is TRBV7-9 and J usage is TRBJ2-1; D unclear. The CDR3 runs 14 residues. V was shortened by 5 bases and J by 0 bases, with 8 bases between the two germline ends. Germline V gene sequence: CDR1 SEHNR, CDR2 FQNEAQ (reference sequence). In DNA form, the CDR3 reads TGTGCCAGCAGCCCCCAGGTCTCCTACAATGAGCAGTTCTTC. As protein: CASSPQVSYNEQFF.

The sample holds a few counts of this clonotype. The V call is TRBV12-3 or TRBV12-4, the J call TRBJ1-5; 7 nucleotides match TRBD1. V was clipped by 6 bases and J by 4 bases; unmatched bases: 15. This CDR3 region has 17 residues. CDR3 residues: CASSASLDRDTNQPQHF. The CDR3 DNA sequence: TGTGCCAGCAGCGCCAGCCTAGACAGGGATACTAATCAGCCCCAGCATTTT.

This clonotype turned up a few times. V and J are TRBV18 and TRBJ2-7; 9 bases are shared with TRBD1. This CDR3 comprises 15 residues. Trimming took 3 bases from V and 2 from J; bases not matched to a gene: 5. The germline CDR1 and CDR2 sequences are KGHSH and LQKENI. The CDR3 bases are TGTGCCAGCTCACCCAGACAGGGGGGTACCTACGAGCAGTACTTC. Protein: CASSPRQGGTYEQYF.

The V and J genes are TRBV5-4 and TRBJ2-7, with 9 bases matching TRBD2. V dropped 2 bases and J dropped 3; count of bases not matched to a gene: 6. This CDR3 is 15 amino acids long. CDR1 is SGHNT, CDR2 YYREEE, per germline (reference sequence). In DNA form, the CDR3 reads TGTGCCAGCAGCTTTCACCCAGCGGGGGGCTACGAGCAGTACTTC. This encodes CASSFHPAGGYEQYF.

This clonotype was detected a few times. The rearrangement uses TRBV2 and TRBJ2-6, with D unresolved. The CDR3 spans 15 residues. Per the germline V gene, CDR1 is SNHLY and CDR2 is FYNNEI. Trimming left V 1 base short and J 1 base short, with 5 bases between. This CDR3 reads CASSEGVSGANVLTF. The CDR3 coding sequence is TGTGCCAGCAGTGAAGGGGTGTCTGGGGCCAACGTCCTGACTTTC.

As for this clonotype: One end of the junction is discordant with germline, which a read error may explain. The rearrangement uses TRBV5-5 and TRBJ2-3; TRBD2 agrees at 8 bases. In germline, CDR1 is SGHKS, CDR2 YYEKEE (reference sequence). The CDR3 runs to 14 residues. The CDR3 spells CASSSPGGADTQYF. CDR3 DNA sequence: TGTGCCAGTAGCTCACCGGGAGGGGCAGATACGCAGTATTTT.